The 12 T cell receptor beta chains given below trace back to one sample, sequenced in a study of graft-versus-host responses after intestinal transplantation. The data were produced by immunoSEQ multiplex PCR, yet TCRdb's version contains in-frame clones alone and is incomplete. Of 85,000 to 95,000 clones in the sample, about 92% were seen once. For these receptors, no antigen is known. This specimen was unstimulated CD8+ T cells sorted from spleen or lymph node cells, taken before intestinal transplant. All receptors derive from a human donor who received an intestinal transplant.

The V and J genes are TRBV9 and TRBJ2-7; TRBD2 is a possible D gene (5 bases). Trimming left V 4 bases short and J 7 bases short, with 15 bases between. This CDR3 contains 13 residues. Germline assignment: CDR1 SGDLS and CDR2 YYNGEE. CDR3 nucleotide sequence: TGTGCCAGCAGCCCCACACTAGGTCTTGAGCAGTACTTC. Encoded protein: CASSPTLGLEQYF.

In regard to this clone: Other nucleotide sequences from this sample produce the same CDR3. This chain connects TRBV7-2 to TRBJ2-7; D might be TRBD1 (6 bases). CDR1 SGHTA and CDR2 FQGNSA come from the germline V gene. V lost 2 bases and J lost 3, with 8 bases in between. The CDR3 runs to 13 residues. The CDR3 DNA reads TGTGCCAGCAGCTTAACAGGGTACTACGAGCAGTACTTC. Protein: CASSLTGYYEQYF.

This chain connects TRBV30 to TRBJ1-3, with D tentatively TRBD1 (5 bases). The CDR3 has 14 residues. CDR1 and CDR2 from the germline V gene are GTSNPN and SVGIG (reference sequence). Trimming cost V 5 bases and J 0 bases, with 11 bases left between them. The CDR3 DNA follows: TGTGCCTGGTTCCCGACAGCCTCTGGAAACACCATATATTTT. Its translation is CAWFPTASGNTIYF. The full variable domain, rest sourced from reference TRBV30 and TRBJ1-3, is SQTIHQWPATLVQPVGSPLSLECTVEGTSNPNLYWYRQAAGRGLQLLFYSVGIGQISSEVPQNLSASRPQDRQFILSSKKLLLSDSGFYLCAWFPTASGNTIYFGEGSWLTVV.

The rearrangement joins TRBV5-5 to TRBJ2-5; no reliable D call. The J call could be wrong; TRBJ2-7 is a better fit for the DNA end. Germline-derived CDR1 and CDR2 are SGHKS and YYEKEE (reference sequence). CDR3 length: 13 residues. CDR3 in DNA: TGTGCCAGCAGCATGACCGACTCCTACGAGCAGTACTTC. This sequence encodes CASSMTDSYEQYF.

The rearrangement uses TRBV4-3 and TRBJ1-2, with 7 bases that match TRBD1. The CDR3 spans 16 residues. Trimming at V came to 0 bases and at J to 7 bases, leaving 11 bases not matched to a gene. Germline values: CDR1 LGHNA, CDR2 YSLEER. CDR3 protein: CASSQDGNIGGSGYTF. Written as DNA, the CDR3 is TGCGCCAGCAGCCAAGATGGAAACATAGGGGGCTCTGGCTACACCTTC.

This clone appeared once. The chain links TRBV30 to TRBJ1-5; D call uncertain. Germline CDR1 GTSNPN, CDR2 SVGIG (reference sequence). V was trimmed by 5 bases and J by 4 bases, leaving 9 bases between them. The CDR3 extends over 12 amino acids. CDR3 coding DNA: TGTGCCTGGGGAACAGAGAATCAGCCCCAGCATTTT. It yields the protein CAWGTENQPQHF.

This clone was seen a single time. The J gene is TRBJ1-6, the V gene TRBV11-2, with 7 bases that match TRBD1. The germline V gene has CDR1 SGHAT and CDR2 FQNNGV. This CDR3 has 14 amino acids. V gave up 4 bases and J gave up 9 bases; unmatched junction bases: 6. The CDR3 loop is CASSSTGAGSPLHF. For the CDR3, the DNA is TGTGCCAGCAGCTCTACAGGGGCCGGTTCACCCCTCCACTTT.

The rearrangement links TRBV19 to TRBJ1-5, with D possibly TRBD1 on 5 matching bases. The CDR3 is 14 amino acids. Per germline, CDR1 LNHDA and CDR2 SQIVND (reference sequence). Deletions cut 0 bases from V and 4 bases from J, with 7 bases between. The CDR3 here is CASSIDAGNQPQHF. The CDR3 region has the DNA TGTGCCAGTAGTATAGACGCAGGGAATCAGCCCCAGCATTTT.

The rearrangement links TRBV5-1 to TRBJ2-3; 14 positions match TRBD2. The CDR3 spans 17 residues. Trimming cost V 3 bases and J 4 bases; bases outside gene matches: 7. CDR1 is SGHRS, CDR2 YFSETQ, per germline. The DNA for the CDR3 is TGCGCCAGCAGCTACCTGGGACTAGCGGGGGACCCAGATACGCAGTATTTT. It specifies CASSYLGLAGDPDTQYF.

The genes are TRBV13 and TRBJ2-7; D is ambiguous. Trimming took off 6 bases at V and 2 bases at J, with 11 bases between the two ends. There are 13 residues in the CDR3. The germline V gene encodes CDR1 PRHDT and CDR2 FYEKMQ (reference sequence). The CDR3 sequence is CASSRRGTYEQYF. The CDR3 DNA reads TGTGCCAGCAGTCGTCGCGGCACCTACGAGCAGTACTTC.

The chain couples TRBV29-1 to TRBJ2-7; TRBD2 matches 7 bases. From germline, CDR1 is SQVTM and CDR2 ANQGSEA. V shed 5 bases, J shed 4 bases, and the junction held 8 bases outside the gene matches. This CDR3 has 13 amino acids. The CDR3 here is CSVWGGVGYEQYF. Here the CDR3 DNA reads TGCAGCGTTTGGGGGGGGGTAGGGTACGAGCAGTACTTC.

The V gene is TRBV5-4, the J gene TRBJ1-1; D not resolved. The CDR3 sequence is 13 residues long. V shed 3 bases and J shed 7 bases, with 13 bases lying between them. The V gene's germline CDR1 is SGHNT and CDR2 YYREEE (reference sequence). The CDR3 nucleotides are TGTGCCAGCAGCTCGTTGGACGGGAATGAAGCTTTCTTT. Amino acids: CASSSLDGNEAFF.